This T cell receptor beta chain was captured by sequencing in a study of human T cells and chemical hapten exposure. Time point of the sample: pre-sensitization, week 0. As to treatment: therapeutic diphenylcyclopropenone sensitization with weekly scalp DPC. TCRdb passed the RACE reads through MiXCR, listing each CDR3 protein once. In the table there are approximately 260,000 distinct CDR3 sequences, approximately 8% of which are singletons. The V end lost 7 bases, the J end lost 0 bases, and 13 bases lay between the germline ends. The germline V gene encodes CDR1 SGHRS and CDR2 YFSETQ. The CDR3 contains 14 residues. This clonotype has only a few counts.

The rearrangement joins TRBV5-1 to TRBJ1-1; D not certain. The sample here was whole blood, taken in connection with sensitization to the hapten diphenylcyclopropenone (DPC). This receptor was obtained from a young man with alopecia areata. Some clones in this sample may be carry-over from other donors' samples. The DNA of the CDR3 is TGCGCCAGCTACGACGGAGACATGAACACTGAAGCTTTCTTT. Its protein is CASYDGDMNTEAFF.